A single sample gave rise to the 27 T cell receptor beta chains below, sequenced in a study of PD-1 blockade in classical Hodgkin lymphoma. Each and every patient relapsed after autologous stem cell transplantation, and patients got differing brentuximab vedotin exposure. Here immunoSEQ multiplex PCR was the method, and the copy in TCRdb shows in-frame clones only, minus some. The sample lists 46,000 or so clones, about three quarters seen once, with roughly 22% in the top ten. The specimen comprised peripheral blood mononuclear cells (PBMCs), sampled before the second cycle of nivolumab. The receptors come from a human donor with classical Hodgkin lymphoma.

The CDR3 sequence is CASSLEQGSTEAFF. In DNA, the CDR3 is TGCGCCAGCAGCTTAGAACAGGGATCCACTGAAGCTTTCTTT. This chain links TRBV5-1 with TRBJ1-1; D might be TRBD1 (6 bases). Germline CDR1 and CDR2: SGHRS and YFSETQ. This CDR3 region has 14 residues. V lost 2 bases and J 4 bases, leaving 12 bases between the germline ends.

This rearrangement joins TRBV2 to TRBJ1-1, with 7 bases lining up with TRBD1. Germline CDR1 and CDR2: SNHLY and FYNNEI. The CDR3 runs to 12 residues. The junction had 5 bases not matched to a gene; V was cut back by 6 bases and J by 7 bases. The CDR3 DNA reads TGTGCCAGCAGCAGAACAGGGGATGAAGCTTTCTTT. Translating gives CASSRTGDEAFF.

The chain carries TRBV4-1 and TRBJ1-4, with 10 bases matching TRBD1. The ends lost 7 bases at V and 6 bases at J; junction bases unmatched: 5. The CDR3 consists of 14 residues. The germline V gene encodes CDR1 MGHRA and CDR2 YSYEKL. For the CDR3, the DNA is TGCGCCAGCACCCGGGACAGGGGTCATGAAAAACTGTTTTTT. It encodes CASTRDRGHEKLFF.

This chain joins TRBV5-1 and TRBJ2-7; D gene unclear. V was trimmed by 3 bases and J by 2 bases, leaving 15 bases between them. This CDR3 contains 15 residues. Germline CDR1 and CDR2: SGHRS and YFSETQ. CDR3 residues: CASSSDPSGPYEQYF. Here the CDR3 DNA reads TGCGCCAGCAGCTCAGACCCCTCCGGACCCTACGAGCAGTACTTC.

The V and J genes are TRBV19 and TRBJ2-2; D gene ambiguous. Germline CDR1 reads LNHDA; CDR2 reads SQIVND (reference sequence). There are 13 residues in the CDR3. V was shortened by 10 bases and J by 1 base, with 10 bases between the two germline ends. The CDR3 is CANQWRNTGELFF. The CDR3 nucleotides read TGTGCCAACCAGTGGCGGAACACCGGGGAGCTGTTTTTT.

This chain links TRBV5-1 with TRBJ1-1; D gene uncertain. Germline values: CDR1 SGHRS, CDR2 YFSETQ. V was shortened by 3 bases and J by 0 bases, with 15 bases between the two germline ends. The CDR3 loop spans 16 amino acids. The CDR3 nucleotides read TGCGCCAGCAGCTCCACCCCGACGGGTATGAACACTGAAGCTTTCTTT. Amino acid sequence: CASSSTPTGMNTEAFF.

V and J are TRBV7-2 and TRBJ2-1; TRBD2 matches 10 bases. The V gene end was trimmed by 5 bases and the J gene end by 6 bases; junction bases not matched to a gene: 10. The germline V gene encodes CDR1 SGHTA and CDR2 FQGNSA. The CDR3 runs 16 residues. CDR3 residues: CASSLRTSGRVNEQFF. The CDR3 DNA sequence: TGTGCCAGCAGCCTACGGACTAGCGGCCGGGTCAATGAGCAGTTCTTC.

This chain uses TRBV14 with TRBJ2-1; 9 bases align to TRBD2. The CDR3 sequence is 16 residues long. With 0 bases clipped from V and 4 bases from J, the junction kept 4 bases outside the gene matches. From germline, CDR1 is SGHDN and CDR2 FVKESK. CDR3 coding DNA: TGTGCCAGCAGCCAAGATTCTAGCGGGATTTACAATGAGCAGTTCTTC. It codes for CASSQDSSGIYNEQFF.

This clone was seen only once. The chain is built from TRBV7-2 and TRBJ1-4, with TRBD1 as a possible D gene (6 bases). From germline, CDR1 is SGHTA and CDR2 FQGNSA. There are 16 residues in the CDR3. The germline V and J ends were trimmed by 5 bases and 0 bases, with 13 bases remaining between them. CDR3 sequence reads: CASSMGQLATNEKLFF. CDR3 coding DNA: TGTGCCAGCAGCATGGGACAACTTGCAACTAATGAAAAACTGTTTTTT.

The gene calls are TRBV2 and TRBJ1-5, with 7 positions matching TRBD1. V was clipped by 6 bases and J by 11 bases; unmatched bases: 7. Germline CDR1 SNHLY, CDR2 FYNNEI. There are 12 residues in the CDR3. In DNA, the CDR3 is TGTGCCAGCAGCACCGACCAGGGGGCCCAGCATTTT. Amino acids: CASSTDQGAQHF.

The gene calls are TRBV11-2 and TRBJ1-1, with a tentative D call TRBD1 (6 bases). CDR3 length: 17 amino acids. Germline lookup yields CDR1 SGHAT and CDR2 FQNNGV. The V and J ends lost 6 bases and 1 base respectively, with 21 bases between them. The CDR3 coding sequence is TGTGCCAGCAGACCTCCGAACAGCAGAGGGGGGAACACTGAAGCTTTCTTT. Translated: CASRPPNSRGGNTEAFF.

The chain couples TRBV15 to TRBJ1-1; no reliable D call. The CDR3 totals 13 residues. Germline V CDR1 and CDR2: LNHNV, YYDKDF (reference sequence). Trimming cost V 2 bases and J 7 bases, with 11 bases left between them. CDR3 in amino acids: CATSRPPSDEAFF. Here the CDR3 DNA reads TGTGCCACCAGCAGACCTCCATCCGATGAAGCTTTCTTT.

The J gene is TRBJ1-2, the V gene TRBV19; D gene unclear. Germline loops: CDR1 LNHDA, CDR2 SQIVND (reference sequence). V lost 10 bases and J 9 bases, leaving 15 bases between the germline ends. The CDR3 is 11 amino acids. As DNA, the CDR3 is TGTGCCATCCCGGACGATGGCCGCTACACCTTC. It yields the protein CAIPDDGRYTF.

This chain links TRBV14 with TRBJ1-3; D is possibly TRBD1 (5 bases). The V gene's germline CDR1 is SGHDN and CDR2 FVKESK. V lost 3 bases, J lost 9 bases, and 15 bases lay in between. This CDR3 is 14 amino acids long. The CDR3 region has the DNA TGTGCCAGCAGCCACCCGGGACGGGCGACCACCATATATTTT. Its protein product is CASSHPGRATTIYF.

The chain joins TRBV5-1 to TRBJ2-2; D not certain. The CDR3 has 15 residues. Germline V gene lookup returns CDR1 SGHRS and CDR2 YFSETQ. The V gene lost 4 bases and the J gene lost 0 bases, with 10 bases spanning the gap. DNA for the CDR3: TGCGCCAGCAGCGCCCCAAGGGCGAACACCGGGGAGCTGTTTTTT. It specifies CASSAPRANTGELFF.

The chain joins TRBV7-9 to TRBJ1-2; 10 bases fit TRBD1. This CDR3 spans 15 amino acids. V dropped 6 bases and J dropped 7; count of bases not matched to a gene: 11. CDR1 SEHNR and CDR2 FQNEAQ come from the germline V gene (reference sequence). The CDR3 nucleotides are TGTGCCAGCAGGTCCGGGACAGGGGTTTTCGGTGGCTACACCTTC. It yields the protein CASRSGTGVFGGYTF.

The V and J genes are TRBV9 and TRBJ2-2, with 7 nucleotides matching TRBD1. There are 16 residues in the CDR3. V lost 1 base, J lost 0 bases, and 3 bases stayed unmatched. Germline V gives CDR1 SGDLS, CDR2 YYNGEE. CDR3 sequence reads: CASSVRRGPNTGELFF. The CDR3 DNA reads TGTGCCAGCAGCGTAAGAAGGGGGCCGAACACCGGGGAGCTGTTTTTT.

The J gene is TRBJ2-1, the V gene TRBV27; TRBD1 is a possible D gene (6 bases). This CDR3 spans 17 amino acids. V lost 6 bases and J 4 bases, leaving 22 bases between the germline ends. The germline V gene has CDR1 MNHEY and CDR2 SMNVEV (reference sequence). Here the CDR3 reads CASSLRGTATPYNEQFF. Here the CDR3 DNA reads TGTGCCAGCAGCCTAAGGGGGACGGCCACGCCTTACAATGAGCAGTTCTTC.

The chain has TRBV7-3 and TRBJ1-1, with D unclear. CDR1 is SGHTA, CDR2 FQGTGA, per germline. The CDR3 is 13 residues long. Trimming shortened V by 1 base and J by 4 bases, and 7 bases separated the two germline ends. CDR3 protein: CASSLNPGTEAFF. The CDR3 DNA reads TGTGCCAGCAGCTTAAATCCGGGCACTGAAGCTTTCTTT.

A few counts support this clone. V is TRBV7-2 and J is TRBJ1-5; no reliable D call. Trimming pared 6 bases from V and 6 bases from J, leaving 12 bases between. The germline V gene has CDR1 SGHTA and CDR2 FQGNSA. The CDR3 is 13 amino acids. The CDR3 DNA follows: TGTGCCAGCAGTCTAGAGTTCGGTCAGCCCCAGCATTTT. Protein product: CASSLEFGQPQHF.

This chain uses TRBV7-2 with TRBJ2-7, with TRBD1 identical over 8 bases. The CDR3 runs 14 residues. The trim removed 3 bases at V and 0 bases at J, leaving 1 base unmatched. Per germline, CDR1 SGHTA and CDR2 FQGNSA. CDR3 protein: CASSFGQGSYEQYF. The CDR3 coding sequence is TGTGCCAGCAGCTTCGGACAGGGCTCCTACGAGCAGTACTTC.

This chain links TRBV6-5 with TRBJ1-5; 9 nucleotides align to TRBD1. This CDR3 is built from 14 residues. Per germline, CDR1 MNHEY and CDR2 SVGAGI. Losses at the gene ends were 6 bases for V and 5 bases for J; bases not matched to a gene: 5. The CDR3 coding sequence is TGTGCCAGCAGGACAGGGGGTGAGCATCAGCCCCAGCATTTT. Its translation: CASRTGGEHQPQHF.

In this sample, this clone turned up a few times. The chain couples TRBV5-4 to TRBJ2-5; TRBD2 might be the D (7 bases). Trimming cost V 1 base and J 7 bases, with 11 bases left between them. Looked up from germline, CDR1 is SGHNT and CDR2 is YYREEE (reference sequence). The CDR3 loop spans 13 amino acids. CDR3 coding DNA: TGTGCCAGCAGCTTGTTTGGGGGGGCGACCCAGTACTTC. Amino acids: CASSLFGGATQYF.

The CDR3 DNA reads TGTGCCATCAGTGATGCCGGGACAGGAACTTACAATGAGCAGTTCTTC. Protein product: CAISDAGTGTYNEQFF. The V and J genes are TRBV10-3 and TRBJ2-1, with 8 bases that match TRBD1. The length of the CDR3 is 16 residues. V lost 3 bases to trimming and J lost 4 bases; unmatched junction nucleotides: 8. Germline V gives CDR1 ENHRY, CDR2 SYGVKD.

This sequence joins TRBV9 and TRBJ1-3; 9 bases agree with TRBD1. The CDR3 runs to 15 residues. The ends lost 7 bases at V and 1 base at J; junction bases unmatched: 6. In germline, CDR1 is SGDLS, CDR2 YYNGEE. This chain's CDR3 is CASSDRGRSGNTIYF. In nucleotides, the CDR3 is TGTGCCAGCTCTGACAGGGGGAGGTCTGGAAACACCATATATTTT. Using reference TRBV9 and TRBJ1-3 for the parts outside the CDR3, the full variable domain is DSGVTQTPKHLITATGQRVTLRCSPRSGDLSVYWYQQSLDQGLQFLIQYYNGEERAKGNILERFSAQQFPDLHSELNLSSLELGDSALYFCASSDRGRSGNTIYFGEGSWLTVV.

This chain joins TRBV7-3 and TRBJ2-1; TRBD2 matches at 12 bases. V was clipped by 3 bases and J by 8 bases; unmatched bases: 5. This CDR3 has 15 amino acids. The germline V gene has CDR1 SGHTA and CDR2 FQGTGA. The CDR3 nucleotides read TGTGCCAGCAGCTTTCCGACTAGCGGGAGATATGAGCAGTTCTTC. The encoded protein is CASSFPTSGRYEQFF.

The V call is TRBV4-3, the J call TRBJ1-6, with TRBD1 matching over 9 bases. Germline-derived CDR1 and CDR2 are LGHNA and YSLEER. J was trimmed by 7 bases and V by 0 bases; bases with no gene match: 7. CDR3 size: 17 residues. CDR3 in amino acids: CASSQERPGTGNSPLHF. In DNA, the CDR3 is TGCGCCAGCAGCCAAGAAAGGCCCGGGACAGGGAATTCACCCCTCCACTTT.